These T cell receptor beta chains were read from a single sample in a study of blood T cell repertoires in COVID-19. This table comes from immunoSEQ multiplex PCR, and its TCRdb copy is limited to in-frame clones, with some not included. This sample has 55,000 to 75,000 clones, with around 81% found just once. Source material: peripheral blood. The receptors were gathered from a man aged 80 or over with COVID-19, enrolled during active disease. Both conserved end residues are part of each CDR3. The D gene is left open where the match is weak. Clone sizes are given selectively: once, few, many, or a class where the clone is expanded.

>TRBV5-6|NA|NA|TRBJ1-2
TGTGCCAGCAGCTTCACAACTAACTATGGCTACACCTTC
CASSFTTNYGYTF
>TRBV3-1/TRBV3-2|NA|NA|TRBJ1-2
TGTGCCAGCAGCCCTGGGAGGGCAGGTGGCTACACCTTC
CASSPGRAGGYTF
>TRBV6-1|NA|TRBD1|TRBJ1-3
TGTGCCAGCAGTGACACAGGGGCAGGGGGAAACACCATATATTTT
CASSDTGAGGNTIYF
>TRBV7-9|NA|NA|TRBJ2-1
TGTGCCAGCAGCTACCTATCGTTCAATGAGCAGTTCTTC
CASSYLSFNEQFF
>TRBV2|NA|NA|TRBJ1-5
TGTGCCAGCAGTGTACAGGCCCATCAGCCCCAGCATTTT
CASSVQAHQPQHF
>TRBV20-1|many|NA|TRBJ1-3
TGCAGTGCTAGTGGCAGGGCACACACCATATATTTT
CSASGRAHTIYF
>TRBV19|NA|NA|TRBJ1-4
TGTGCCAGTAGTCCGGGACTCCGGGCAACTAATGAAAAACTGTTTTTT
CASSPGLRATNEKLFF
>TRBV9|NA|NA|TRBJ1-6
TGTGCCAGCAGCTCGCCGACAGGAAATAATTCACCCCTCCACTTT
CASSSPTGNNSPLHF
>TRBV5-1|NA|TRBD1|TRBJ1-6
TGCGCCAGCAGCGGGGGACAGGAGATTAATTCACCCCTCCACTTT
CASSGGQEINSPLHF
>TRBV7-9|NA|NA|TRBJ1-4
TGTGCCAGCAGCTCCCGGAGGGATGAAAAACTGTTTTTT
CASSSRRDEKLFF
>TRBV16|once|NA|TRBJ2-5
TGTGCCAGCAGCCAATCAGGGGTGGAGACCCAGTACTTC
CASSQSGVETQYF
>TRBV7-8|once|TRBD2|TRBJ2-5
TGTGCCAGCAGCCGGGGCGGCGGGAGGGGAGGGGAGACCCAGTACTTC
CASSRGGGRGGETQYF
>TRBV30|NA|NA|TRBJ1-4
TGTGCCTGGAGTGTTGGCCTCAGAGGTGAAAAACTGTTTTTT
CAWSVGLRGEKLFF
>TRBV3-1/TRBV3-2|NA|TRBD1|TRBJ1-6
TGTGCCAGCAGCCAACCCGGCAGGGGGGATTCACCCCTCCACTTT
CASSQPGRGDSPLHF
>TRBV7-9|NA|NA|TRBJ1-2
TGTGCCAGCAGCTTAGAGCAGGGGACTAACTATGGCTACACCTTC
CASSLEQGTNYGYTF
>TRBV19|few|TRBD1|TRBJ2-2
TGTGCCAGTAGTCCCGGGACAGTGACCGGGGAGCTGTTTTTT
CASSPGTVTGELFF
>TRBV24-1|NA|TRBD2|TRBJ2-1
TGTGCCACCAGTGTAAAAAAGGGCGGGGGGACCGACAATGAGCAGTTCTTC
CATSVKKGGGTDNEQFF
>TRBV18|NA|NA|TRBJ2-1
TGTGCCAGCTCACCAGGGCGGGACGGTGATGAGCAGTTCTTC
CASSPGRDGDEQFF
>TRBV2|NA|NA|TRBJ2-2
TGTGCCAGCAAGACAGTCGCGAACACCGGGGAGCTGTTTTTT
CASKTVANTGELFF
>TRBV12-5|once|NA|TRBJ1-2
TGTGCTAGTGGGAGGGGAGGGGGTCCCGGCTACACCTTC
CASGRGGGPGYTF
>TRBV9|NA|NA|TRBJ2-3
TGTGCCAGCAGCGTAGTTGTAGGGGGAAGCACAGATACGCAGTATTTT
CASSVVVGGSTDTQYF
>TRBV19|NA|TRBD2|TRBJ2-1
TGTGCCAGTAGTATAGAAATAGCGGGGGGGCGGTCCCTGTTCTTC
CASSIEIAGGRSLFF
>TRBV7-9|NA|NA|TRBJ1-5
TGTGCCAGCAGCTTATCAGGGAATCAGCCCCAGCATTTT
CASSLSGNQPQHF
>TRBV5-6|NA|NA|TRBJ1-2
TGTGCCAGCAGCCCCCGACTTGGGGCCCACTATGGCTACACCTTC
CASSPRLGAHYGYTF
>TRBV4-1|NA|TRBD1|TRBJ1-1
TGCGCCAGCAGCCGAAACAGGGGGGACACTGAAGCTTTCTTT
CASSRNRGDTEAFF
>TRBV5-1|NA|TRBD2|TRBJ2-2
TGCGCCAGCAGCTTAAGCGGGAGGACCGGGGAGCTGTTTTTT
CASSLSGRTGELFF
>TRBV7-2|NA|TRBD1|TRBJ1-1
TGTGCCAGCAGCTTTTTGACAGGGGGGAACACTGAAGCTTTCTTT
CASSFLTGGNTEAFF
>TRBV6-1|NA|TRBD1|TRBJ1-2
TGTGCCAGCAGTGGTTCGCAGGGGGGCACTTCCAGAAACTATGGCTACACCTTC
CASSGSQGGTSRNYGYTF
>TRBV20-1|once|NA|TRBJ2-7
TGCAGTGCTCTCCTCTACGAGCAGTACTTC
CSALLYEQYF
>TRBV2|NA|NA|TRBJ2-1
TGTGCCAGCAGTGAAGGACCCGCCGGGGGATATGAGCAGTTCTTC
CASSEGPAGGYEQFF